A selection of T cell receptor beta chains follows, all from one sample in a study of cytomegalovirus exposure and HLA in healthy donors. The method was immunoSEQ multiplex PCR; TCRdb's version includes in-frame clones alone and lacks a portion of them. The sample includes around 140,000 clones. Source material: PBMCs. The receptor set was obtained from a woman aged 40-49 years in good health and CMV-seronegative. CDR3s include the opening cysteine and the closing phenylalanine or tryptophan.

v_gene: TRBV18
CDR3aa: CASSPLQETQYF

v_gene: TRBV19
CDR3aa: CASSIGQGINEKLFF

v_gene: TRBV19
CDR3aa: CASRAHKDYSFYEQYF

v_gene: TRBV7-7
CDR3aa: CASSFGSGETQYF

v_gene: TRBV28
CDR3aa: CASSSADVTEAFF

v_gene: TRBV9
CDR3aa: CASSDRDSLHF

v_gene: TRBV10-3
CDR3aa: CAIRGGQGATETQYF

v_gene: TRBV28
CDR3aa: CASNLAGGWETQYF

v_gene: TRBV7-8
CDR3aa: CASSLERVYGYNEQFF

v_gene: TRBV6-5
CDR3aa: CASSSDRGFNQPQHF